The clone carrying this TCR beta chain has only one observation. These data originate in a study of PD-L1 blockade in urothelial cancer. Across the study: Between 0 and 3 chemotherapy regimens preceded treatment for each patient. Once treatment had started, blood was analyzed at 3 weeks (second dose) and again at 6 weeks.

Assay used: immunoSEQ multiplex PCR; TCRdb lists only in-frame clones, some missing. Of tens of thousands of clones in the sample, roughly 84% were seen once. The sample's time point: pretreatment peripheral blood. The CDR3 contains 13 residues. Germline CDR1 is LNHNV and CDR2 is YYDKDF (reference sequence). With V trimmed by 8 bases and J by 0 bases, 2 bases remained unmatched. V and J are TRBV15 and TRBJ2-3, with 7 nucleotides matching TRBD2. The sequence came from a woman in her 70s with urothelial cancer. Specimen: PBMCs, collected around atezolizumab (anti-PD-L1) treatment. Written as DNA, the CDR3 is TGTGCCACCCATAGCGGGAGCACAGATACGCAGTATTTT. Protein: CATHSGSTDTQYF.